This passage covers 32 T cell receptor beta chains from one sample sequenced in a study of STAT5B mutations in CD4+ large granular lymphocyte leukemia. The method was immunoSEQ multiplex PCR; TCRdb's version includes in-frame clones alone and lacks a portion of them. The table records approximately 40,000 clones, approximately 84% of them present only once. Sequencing was done on a sample of CD4+ T cells from blood buffy coats. Receptors originate from a human donor in good health.

This chain connects TRBV6-5 to TRBJ1-1, with D tentatively TRBD1 (5 bases). The CDR3 is 15 amino acids. Germline CDR1 and CDR2: MNHEY and SVGAGI. Trimming shortened V by 0 bases and J by 7 bases, and 15 bases separated the two germline ends. The chain's CDR3 is CASSYSGLLLGEAFF. As DNA, the CDR3 is TGTGCCAGCAGTTACTCGGGACTACTCTTGGGTGAAGCTTTCTTT.

The rearrangement links TRBV19 to TRBJ1-5; D possibly corresponds to TRBD1 (5 bases). This CDR3 has 15 amino acids. Germline CDR1 LNHDA, CDR2 SQIVND (reference sequence). Trimming took 5 bases from V and 0 from J, leaving 11 bases between them. The DNA for the CDR3 is TGTGCCAGTAGTCAACAGGTAAATAGCAATCAGCCCCAGCATTTT. Protein: CASSQQVNSNQPQHF. The full variable domain, with the rest looked up from reference TRBV19 and TRBJ1-5, is DGGITQSPKYLFRKEGQNVTLSCEQNLNHDAMYWYRQDPGQGLRLIYYSQIVNDFQKGDIAEGYSVSREKKESFPLTVTSAQKNPTAFYLCASSQQVNSNQPQHFGDGTRLSIL.

The chain uses TRBV7-3 and TRBJ2-7; 8 bases line up with TRBD1. Trimming cost V 4 bases and J 3 bases; bases outside gene matches: 8. The CDR3 is 15 residues long. Germline V lookup: CDR1 SGHTA, CDR2 FQGTGA. The DNA of the CDR3 is TGTGCCAGCAGCTCCTCAGGTGGACAGGGCTACGAGCAGTACTTC. Encoded protein: CASSSSGGQGYEQYF. The entire variable domain, with the rest obtained from reference TRBV7-3 and TRBJ2-7, is as follows: GAGVSQTPSNKVTEKGKYVELRCDPISGHTALYWYRQSLGQGPEFLIYFQGTGAADDSGLPNDRFFAVRPEGSVSTLKIQRTERGDSAVYLCASSSSGGQGYEQYFGPGTRLTVT.

The chain carries TRBV7-8 and TRBJ2-7, with 10 bases aligning to TRBD1. Germline trimming cut 7 bases from V and 2 bases from J; bases unmatched to any gene: 5. Per the germline V gene, CDR1 is SGHVS and CDR2 is FQNEAQ. The CDR3 covers 14 residues. In nucleotides, the CDR3 is TGTGCCAGCAACCTCGGGACAGGGGCCTACGAGCAGTACTTC. It specifies CASNLGTGAYEQYF.

In this sample, this clone turned up a few times. The chain recombines TRBV19 with TRBJ1-1; TRBD1 is a possible D gene (5 bases). This CDR3 is 14 amino acids long. Trimming removed 3 bases from V and 4 bases from J, with 12 bases in between. Germline CDR1 and CDR2: LNHDA and SQIVND (reference sequence). The chain's CDR3 is CASSIVTESTEAFF. The CDR3 DNA sequence: TGTGCCAGTAGTATCGTGACAGAGAGCACTGAAGCTTTCTTT.

V is TRBV6-5 and J is TRBJ2-2; D not certain. The CDR3 contains 14 residues. V was cut by 4 bases and J by 3 bases, with 9 bases left in between. Germline V CDR1 and CDR2: MNHEY, SVGAGI. CDR3 loop: CASSSHLDTGELFF. The CDR3 bases are TGTGCCAGCAGTTCACACCTGGACACCGGGGAGCTGTTTTTT.

The genes are TRBV28 and TRBJ1-3; tentative D call: TRBD1 (6 bases). Germline CDR1 reads MDHEN; CDR2 reads SYDVKM. This CDR3 is built from 13 residues. Between the trimmed V and J ends, which lost 6 bases and 8 bases, there was a span of 14 bases. CDR3 bases: TGTGCCAGCAGCCTGGGTAGGGGGGACACCATATATTTT. This gives the protein CASSLGRGDTIYF.

V and J are TRBV5-1 and TRBJ2-3; D uncertain. CDR3 size: 14 residues. Germline CDR1 is SGHRS and CDR2 is YFSETQ. V lost 0 bases and J lost 0, with 5 bases in between. CDR3 amino acids: CASSLDSSTDTQYF. In DNA form, the CDR3 reads TGCGCCAGCAGCTTGGACAGCAGCACAGATACGCAGTATTTT.

V is TRBV16 and J is TRBJ1-3, with D possibly TRBD1 on 6 matching bases. The germline V gene encodes CDR1 KGHSY and CDR2 FQNENV. This CDR3 contains 17 residues. Trimming took 1 base from V and 0 from J, leaving 13 bases between them. CDR3 nucleotide sequence: TGTGCCAGCAGCCAATTTGGACAGATCCGCTCTGGAAACACCATATATTTT. It specifies CASSQFGQIRSGNTIYF.

V and J are TRBV15 and TRBJ1-4, with D possibly matching TRBD1 (5 bases). Germline V lookup: CDR1 LNHNV, CDR2 YYDKDF (reference sequence). CDR3 length: 14 residues. Trimming took off 1 base at V and 8 bases at J, with 11 bases between the two ends. The CDR3 region is CATSRGQLYEKLFF. For the CDR3, the DNA is TGTGCCACCAGCAGAGGACAGCTCTACGAAAAACTGTTTTTT.

This clone was seen a few times. The rearrangement links TRBV5-1 to TRBJ2-2, with a possible D match to TRBD1 (6 bases). Between the trimmed V and J ends, which lost 5 bases and 9 bases, there was a span of 17 bases. CDR1 and CDR2 (germline): SGHRS, YFSETQ. The CDR3 runs to 14 residues. CDR3: CASRSSGAERELFF. The CDR3, as DNA: TGCGCCAGCAGGAGTTCAGGGGCAGAGAGGGAGCTGTTTTTT.

The chain couples TRBV5-8 to TRBJ2-5, with 7 positions matching TRBD1. Germline V CDR1 and CDR2: SGHTS, YDEGEE. The V and J ends lost 4 bases and 9 bases, in that order; junction bases with no gene match: 15. The CDR3 has 15 amino acids. This CDR3 reads CASSRTAGTVHSQYF. The CDR3 DNA reads TGTGCCAGCAGCAGGACAGCCGGGACAGTCCATTCCCAGTACTTC.

This clone came up once. The V gene is TRBV30, the J gene TRBJ1-2; perhaps TRBD1 as D (6 bases). V gave up 1 base and J gave up 4 bases, with 10 bases separating them. CDR1 is GTSNPN, CDR2 SVGIG, per germline (reference sequence). There are 13 residues in the CDR3. The CDR3 DNA reads TGTGCCTGGAGTGCCCAGGGGTTCTATGGCTACACCTTC. This sequence encodes CAWSAQGFYGYTF.

The CDR3 protein is CASSEGLRVTGNTIYF. Written as DNA, the CDR3 is TGTGCCAGCAGTGAAGGCCTTCGGGTTACCGGAAACACCATATATTTT. The chain employs TRBV6-1 and TRBJ1-3; D is undetermined. The CDR3 is 16 residues long. V was shortened by 1 base and J by 4 bases, with 14 bases between the two germline ends. From germline, CDR1 is MNHNS and CDR2 SASEGT.

This rearrangement joins TRBV5-3 to TRBJ1-2; D is unresolved. TRBV5-3 falls under the ORF class, with uncertain function. V was pared by 0 bases and J by 4 bases, with 10 bases between. CDR3 length equals 14 residues. This CDR3 reads CARSLEGKAYGYTF. CDR3 DNA: TGTGCCAGAAGCTTGGAAGGGAAGGCCTATGGCTACACCTTC.

The chain joins TRBV28 to TRBJ2-3; 7 bases are a match to TRBD1. V gave up 6 bases and J gave up 4 bases; unmatched junction bases: 10. CDR1 is MDHEN, CDR2 SYDVKM, per germline. This CDR3 is built from 15 residues. Written as DNA, the CDR3 is TGTGCCAGCAGCCACCATCGGGACAGAGCAGATACGCAGTATTTT. This sequence encodes CASSHHRDRADTQYF.

This chain links TRBV28 with TRBJ1-2, with 10 bases that match TRBD1. The trim removed 4 bases at V and 4 bases at J, leaving 9 bases unmatched. Looked up from germline, CDR1 is MDHEN and CDR2 is SYDVKM. The CDR3 contains 16 residues. CDR3 sequence: CASSYGQGGGGYGYTF. For the CDR3, the DNA is TGTGCCAGCAGTTATGGACAGGGGGGAGGGGGCTATGGCTACACCTTC.

The rearrangement uses TRBV18 and TRBJ2-7; 10 positions agree with TRBD1. The germline CDR1 and CDR2 sequences are KGHSH and LQKENI. The V gene end was trimmed by 1 base and the J gene end by 2 bases; junction bases not matched to a gene: 2. The CDR3 extends over 15 amino acids. CDR3 in amino acids: CASSPLGQGAYEQYF. For the CDR3, the DNA is TGTGCCAGCTCACCACTTGGACAGGGGGCCTACGAGCAGTACTTC.

The V call is TRBV11-3, the J call TRBJ2-1; weak D call: TRBD2 (5 bases). CDR3 length equals 16 residues. In germline, CDR1 is SGHNT, CDR2 YENEEA. V lost 5 bases, J lost 0 bases, and 14 bases lay in between. CDR3 nucleotides: TGTGCCAGCAGCCGAGGGCCCCTGAGCTCCTACAATGAGCAGTTCTTC. Encoded protein: CASSRGPLSSYNEQFF.

A word on this clone: A read error may produce the germline difference seen at one junction end. The gene calls are TRBV6-1 and TRBJ1-2, with TRBD1 identical over 7 bases. CDR3 size: 14 residues. Looked up from germline, CDR1 is MNHNS and CDR2 is SASEGT. The CDR3 loop is CAGSEGGQLYGYTF. In DNA form, the CDR3 reads TGTGCCGGCAGTGAAGGGGGACAGCTCTATGGCTACACCTTC.

Note on this clone: Other DNA sequences in this sample translate to the same CDR3. The chain recombines TRBV7-9 with TRBJ2-7, with D hard to call. Trimming removed 5 bases from V and 2 bases from J, with 10 bases in between. From germline, CDR1 is SEHNR and CDR2 FQNEAQ (reference sequence). The CDR3 is made up of 13 amino acids. This CDR3 reads CASSPKGPYEQYF. As DNA, the CDR3 is TGTGCCAGCAGCCCAAAAGGACCCTACGAGCAGTACTTC.

The chain employs TRBV4-3 and TRBJ1-2; D is uncertain. V lost 3 bases and J lost 8, with 19 bases in between. This CDR3 contains 15 residues. Germline V gives CDR1 LGHNA, CDR2 YSLEER. This CDR3 reads CASSQEEWAPRGYTF. Written as DNA, the CDR3 is TGCGCCAGCAGCCAGGAAGAATGGGCCCCTAGGGGCTACACCTTC.

The CDR3 loop is CASSPLGVTRWNEQFF. The CDR3 nucleotides read TGTGCCAGCAGCCCATTGGGCGTTACTAGGTGGAATGAGCAGTTCTTC. V is TRBV7-9 and J is TRBJ2-1, with D maybe TRBD2 (5 bases). The CDR3 length is 16 residues. Germline lookup yields CDR1 SEHNR and CDR2 FQNEAQ (reference sequence). Trimming took off 5 bases at V and 7 bases at J, with 21 bases between the two ends.

V usage is TRBV2 and J usage is TRBJ2-3; possible D gene TRBD2, 5 bases. Germline-derived CDR1 and CDR2 are SNHLY and FYNNEI. The CDR3 extends over 15 amino acids. The ends were cut back, 0 bases at V and 3 bases at J, with 10 bases in the middle. This CDR3 is CASSEAPGGTDTQYF. The CDR3 DNA sequence: TGTGCCAGCAGTGAAGCGCCGGGCGGGACAGATACGCAGTATTTT.

The chain links TRBV6-1 to TRBJ2-1, with D possibly matching TRBD1 (7 bases). CDR3 length: 18 residues. V was shortened by 4 bases and J by 0 bases, with 19 bases between the two germline ends. The germline CDR1 and CDR2 sequences are MNHNS and SASEGT. The CDR3 here is CASSAGGRGQSSYNEQFF. The CDR3 DNA reads TGTGCCAGCAGTGCCGGGGGAAGGGGGCAGAGCTCCTACAATGAGCAGTTCTTC.

V gene TRBV27 combines with J gene TRBJ1-2; unclear D gene. Trimming pared 5 bases from V and 2 bases from J, leaving 9 bases between. The CDR3 consists of 13 residues. Germline-derived CDR1 and CDR2 are MNHEY and SMNVEV (reference sequence). This CDR3 reads CASSGNSNYGYTF. The CDR3 nucleotides read TGTGCCAGCAGTGGGAATTCCAACTATGGCTACACCTTC.

The V and J genes are TRBV20-1 and TRBJ1-4; D ambiguous. Per the germline V gene, CDR1 is DFQATT and CDR2 is SNEGSKA (reference sequence). Trimming took 6 bases from V and 5 from J, leaving 4 bases between them. CDR3 length: 10 residues. This CDR3 is CSAQNEKLFF. The DNA of the CDR3 is TGCAGTGCCCAAAATGAAAAACTGTTTTTT.

This chain joins TRBV7-8 and TRBJ1-5; D gene uncertain. V was shortened by 2 bases and J by 4 bases, with 6 bases between the two germline ends. The CDR3 runs 13 residues. Germline-derived CDR1 and CDR2 are SGHVS and FQNEAQ. CDR3 DNA sequence: TGTGCCAGCAGCTTATCCGATAATCAGCCCCAGCATTTT. Its protein is CASSLSDNQPQHF.

V usage is TRBV18 and J usage is TRBJ2-4; 7 bases agree with TRBD1. V lost 0 bases and J lost 6; bases outside the gene matches: 2. The germline CDR1 and CDR2 sequences are KGHSH and LQKENI. The CDR3 is 14 residues long. The CDR3 reads CASSPPGQINIQYF. The CDR3 nucleotides are TGTGCCAGCTCACCACCGGGACAGATAAACATTCAGTACTTC. The variable domain in full, with the rest retrieved from reference TRBV18 and TRBJ2-4, is NAGVMQNPRHLVRRRGQEARLRCSPMKGHSHVYWYRQLPEEGLKFMVYLQKENIIDESGMPKERFSAEFPKEGPSILRIQQVVRGDSAAYFCASSPPGQINIQYFGAGTRLSVL.

The rearrangement links TRBV7-2 to TRBJ2-7; the D is unclear. The CDR3 covers 13 residues. V shed 1 base and J shed 4 bases, with 8 bases lying between them. The germline CDR1 and CDR2 sequences are SGHTA and FQGNSA. CDR3 amino acids: CASSLDRQYEQYF. The CDR3 coding sequence is TGTGCCAGCAGCTTAGACCGGCAATACGAGCAGTACTTC.

This sequence joins TRBV11-3 and TRBJ2-5; the D gene is possibly TRBD2 (5 bases). The V end was cut by 5 bases, the J end by 7 bases, with 11 bases between. The CDR3 has 12 amino acids. Germline values: CDR1 SGHNT, CDR2 YENEEA. DNA of the CDR3: TGTGCCAGCAGCCGCGGCGAGGGGACCCAGTACTTC. Translating it yields CASSRGEGTQYF. Full variable domain (rest looked up from reference TRBV11-3 and TRBJ2-5): EAGVVQSPRYKIIEKKQPVAFWCNPISGHNTLYWYLQNLGQGPELLIRYENEEAVDDSQLPKDRFSAERLKGVDSTLKIQPAELGDSAVYLCASSRGEGTQYFGPGTRLLVL.

V usage is TRBV6-5 and J usage is TRBJ2-1, with D uncertain. Trimming removed 2 bases at V and 0 bases at J, with 11 bases between. The CDR3 totals 16 residues. The germline V gene encodes CDR1 MNHEY and CDR2 SVGAGI. CDR3 sequence reads: CASSYATPLSYNEQFF. The DNA for the CDR3 is TGTGCCAGCAGTTACGCGACGCCACTCTCCTACAATGAGCAGTTCTTC.